This paragraph covers one T cell receptor beta chain sequence. Seattle patients were enrolled while actively infected and followed longitudinally. The record originates from a study of blood T cell repertoires in COVID-19. About the research overall: The origin of the acute and convalescent COVID-19 samples was the United States, Italy and Spain. Sources were T cells, B-cell-depleted T cells, or PBMCs; the material itself was cDNA or gDNA.

In the authors' methods: Nucleated cell number was recorded as an estimate derived from reference gene primer amplification. Assay used: immunoSEQ multiplex PCR; TCRdb lists only in-frame clones, some missing. V, J and clone size are taken as reported in that table, and D and trimming were inferred from the DNA itself. The sample lists about 64,000 clones; approximately 88% were seen once. This receptor was taken from a woman in her sixties with COVID-19, enrolled during active disease. Sequenced sample: peripheral blood.

CDR3 bases: TGTGCCAGCAGCGAAGCGGCGGGGGGTGGGGAGACCCAGTACTTC. Protein: CASSEAAGGGETQYF. The gene calls are TRBV11-1 and TRBJ2-5; 8 bases map to TRBD2. Trimming removed 5 bases from V and 5 bases from J; junction bases left unmatched: 10. The germline CDR1 and CDR2 sequences are SGHAT and FQDESV (reference sequence). The CDR3 is made up of 15 amino acids.